The 5 T cell receptor beta chains below come from one sample, sequenced in a study of shared clonotypes between healthy human individuals (dated by TCRdb to about 2020). Receptors were amplified or captured by the immunoSEQ multiplex PCR assay. TCRdb provides this immuneACCESS table in a form limited to in-frame rearrangements. Some clones are lacking; in checked studies, under half of them reflect an unresolved V gene, and why the rest are absent is not known. This sample has 2 million to 3 million clones in its table, and roughly 93% of those were observed once. 0.36% of the sample is held by the ten biggest clonotypes. Sequences were obtained from naive CD4+ T cells from PBMCs. Read against the paper, the sample's cell subset or site label means: CD45RA+ positively selected. The origin of the receptors is a man between 18 and 35 years old in good health. Some clones in this sample may be carry-over from other donors' samples.

The chain combines TRBV18 with TRBJ1-5, with D possibly TRBD1 on 6 matching bases. V was clipped by 4 bases and J by 7 bases, with 17 bases between them. The CDR3 covers 15 residues. Looked up from germline, CDR1 is KGHSH and CDR2 is LQKENI. CDR3 nucleotides: TGTGCCAGCTCACTACAAGGAGAGGGACAACAGCCCCAGCATTTT. It translates to CASSLQGEGQQPQHF.

This chain connects TRBV18 to TRBJ1-1, with a weak D call TRBD1 (6 bases). This CDR3 comprises 14 residues. V was pared by 3 bases and J by 4 bases, with 12 bases between. CDR1 is KGHSH, CDR2 LQKENI, per germline. The chain's CDR3 is CASSPDRSGTEAFF. In nucleotides, the CDR3 is TGTGCCAGCTCACCTGACAGGTCTGGCACTGAAGCTTTCTTT.

The CDR3 bases are TGTGCCAGCAGCCTTAGGGGGGGTCGGGAGACCCAGTACTTC. Its translation: CASSLRGGRETQYF. V and J are TRBV9 and TRBJ2-5; weak D call: TRBD2 (7 bases). Trimming took 4 bases from V and 5 from J, leaving 15 bases between them. The CDR3 has 14 residues. Germline lookup yields CDR1 SGDLS and CDR2 YYNGEE.

As regards this clone: Other nucleotide sequences from this sample produce the same CDR3. The rearrangement joins TRBV5-1 to TRBJ2-2, with D uncertain. The CDR3 has 15 amino acids. V was pared by 0 bases and J by 2 bases, with 8 bases between. Germline lookup yields CDR1 SGHRS and CDR2 YFSETQ. The CDR3 protein is CASSLGSQNTGELFF. For the CDR3, the DNA is TGCGCCAGCAGCTTGGGATCCCAAAACACCGGGGAGCTGTTTTTT.

The rearrangement uses TRBV6-1 and TRBJ2-7, with D maybe TRBD1 (6 bases). This CDR3 is built from 12 residues. Per germline, CDR1 MNHNS and CDR2 SASEGT. Trimming took 7 bases from V and 6 from J, leaving 13 bases between them. CDR3 in amino acids: CASTLDRPEQYF. DNA for the CDR3: TGTGCCAGCACACTAGACAGGCCCGAGCAGTACTTC.